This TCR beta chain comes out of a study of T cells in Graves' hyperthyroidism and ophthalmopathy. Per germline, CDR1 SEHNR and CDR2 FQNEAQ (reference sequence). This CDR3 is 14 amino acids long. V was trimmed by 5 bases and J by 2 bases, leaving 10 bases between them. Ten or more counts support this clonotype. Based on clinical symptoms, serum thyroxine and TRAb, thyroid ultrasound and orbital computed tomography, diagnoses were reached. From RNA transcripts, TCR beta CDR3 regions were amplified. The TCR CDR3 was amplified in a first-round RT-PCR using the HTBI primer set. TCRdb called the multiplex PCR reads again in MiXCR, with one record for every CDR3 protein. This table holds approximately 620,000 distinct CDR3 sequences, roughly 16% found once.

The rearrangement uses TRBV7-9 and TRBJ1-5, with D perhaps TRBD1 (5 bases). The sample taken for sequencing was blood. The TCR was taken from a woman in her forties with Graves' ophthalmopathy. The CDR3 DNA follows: TGTGCCAGCAGCCTCCAGGGTGGCAATCAGCCCCAGCATTTT. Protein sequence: CASSLQGGNQPQHF.